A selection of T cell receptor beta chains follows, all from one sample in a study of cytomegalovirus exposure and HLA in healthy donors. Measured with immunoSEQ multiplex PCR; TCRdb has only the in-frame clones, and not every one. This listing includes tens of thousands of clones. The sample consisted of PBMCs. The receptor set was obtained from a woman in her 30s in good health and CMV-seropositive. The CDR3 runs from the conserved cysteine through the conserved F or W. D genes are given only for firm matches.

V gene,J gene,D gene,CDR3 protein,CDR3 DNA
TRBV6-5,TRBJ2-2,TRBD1,CASSLGRGRSGELFF,TGTGCCAGCAGTTTGGGCAGGGGGCGCTCCGGGGAGCTGTTTTTT
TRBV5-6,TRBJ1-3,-,CASSLYRLTLVSGNTIYF,TGTGCCAGCAGCTTGTATCGGTTGACTCTGGTCTCTGGAAACACCATATATTTT
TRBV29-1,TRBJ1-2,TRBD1,CSVDSRTGLLNGYTF,TGCAGCGTTGACTCGAGGACAGGGCTATTGAATGGCTACACCTTC
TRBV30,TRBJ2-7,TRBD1,CAWNTGGGHEQYF,TGTGCCTGGAATACAGGGGGTGGGCACGAGCAGTACTTC
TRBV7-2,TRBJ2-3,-,CASSLEGDTQYF,TGTGCCAGCAGCTTAGAGGGGGATACGCAGTATTTT
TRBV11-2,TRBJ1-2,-,CASSLARGHGYTF,TGTGCCAGCAGCTTAGCCAGGGGTCATGGCTACACCTTC
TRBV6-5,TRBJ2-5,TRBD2,CASSYQTSGQETQYF,TGTGCCAGCAGTTACCAAACTAGCGGGCAAGAGACCCAGTACTTC
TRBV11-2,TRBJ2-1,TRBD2,CASSLDPTSGRPNEQFF,TGTGCCAGCAGCTTAGATCCGACTAGCGGTAGGCCTAATGAGCAGTTCTTC
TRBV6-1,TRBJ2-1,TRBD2,CASTPQGGVGEQFF,TGTGCCAGCACCCCTCAGGGAGGGGTGGGTGAGCAGTTCTTC
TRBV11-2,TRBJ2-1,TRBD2,CASSLLRGRTDNEQFF,TGTGCCAGCAGCTTATTACGCGGGAGGACCGACAATGAGCAGTTCTTC
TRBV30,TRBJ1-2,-,CAWSGVRELSNYGYTF,TGTGCCTGGAGCGGGGTTCGGGAACTCAGTAACTATGGCTACACCTTC
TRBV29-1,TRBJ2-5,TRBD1,CSVVTGGGGMTQYF,TGCAGCGTTGTTACAGGGGGCGGAGGGATGACCCAGTACTTC
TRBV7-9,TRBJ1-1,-,CASRFGNTEAFF,TGTGCCAGCAGGTTCGGGAACACTGAAGCTTTCTTT
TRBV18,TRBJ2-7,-,CASSPPSSYEQYF,TGTGCCAGCTCACCACCCTCCTCCTACGAGCAGTACTTC
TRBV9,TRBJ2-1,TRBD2,CASSVEGQLPGLADDEQFF,TGTGCCAGCAGCGTAGAGGGACAGTTACCGGGACTAGCAGATGATGAGCAGTTCTTC
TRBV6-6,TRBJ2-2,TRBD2,CLAGVGTGELFF,TGCCTAGCGGGCGTGGGGACCGGGGAGCTGTTTTTT
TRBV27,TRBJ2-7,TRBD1,CASSLGQAHEQYF,TGTGCCAGCAGTTTAGGACAGGCCCACGAGCAGTACTTC
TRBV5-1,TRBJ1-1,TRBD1,CASSLAEGQGSTEAFF,TGCGCCAGCAGCTTGGCCGAAGGACAGGGTTCCACTGAAGCTTTCTTT
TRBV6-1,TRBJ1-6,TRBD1,CASTRQGLNSPLHF,TGTGCCAGCACCAGACAGGGGCTGAATTCACCCCTCCACTTT
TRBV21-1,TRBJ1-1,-,CASRKRGKLMNTEAFF,TGTGCCAGCCGAAAGAGGGGGAAGCTGATGAACACTGAAGCTTTCTTT
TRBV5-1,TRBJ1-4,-,CASSLSGANEKLFF,TGCGCCAGCAGCTTGTCAGGGGCTAATGAAAAACTGTTTTTT
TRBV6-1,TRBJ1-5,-,CASSDYRAQPQHF,TGTGCCAGCAGTGACTACAGGGCGCAGCCCCAGCATTTT
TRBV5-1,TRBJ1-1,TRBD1,CASRQGSANTEAFF,TGCGCCAGCCGACAGGGTTCAGCTAACACTGAAGCTTTCTTT
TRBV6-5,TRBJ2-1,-,CASSYSARSYNEQFF,TGTGCCAGCAGTTACTCGGCTCGATCGTACAATGAGCAGTTCTTC
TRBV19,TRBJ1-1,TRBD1,CASSTRQGRGTEAFF,TGTGCCAGTAGTACGAGACAGGGTCGGGGCACTGAAGCTTTCTTT
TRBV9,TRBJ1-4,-,CASSVGGGGTNEKLFF,TGTGCCAGCAGCGTAGGGGGTGGAGGAACTAATGAAAAACTGTTTTTT
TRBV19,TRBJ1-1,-,CASRLDSHEAFF,TGTGCCAGTAGACTTGACAGCCATGAAGCTTTCTTT
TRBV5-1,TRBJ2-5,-,CASSLLGSETQYF,TGCGCCAGCAGCTTGTTGGGCTCCGAGACCCAGTACTTC
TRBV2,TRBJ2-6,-,CASSSSYLSGANVLTF,TGTGCCAGCAGTAGTTCCTACCTATCTGGGGCCAACGTCCTGACTTTC
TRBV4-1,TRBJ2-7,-,CASSQVLAFEYYEQYF,TGCGCCAGCAGCCAAGTGCTAGCGTTCGAATACTACGAGCAGTACTTC
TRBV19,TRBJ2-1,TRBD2,CASSQGLAGGEQFF,TGTGCCAGTAGCCAGGGGCTAGCGGGAGGGGAGCAGTTCTTC
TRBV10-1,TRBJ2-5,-,CASNGQLETQYF,TGCGCCAGCAATGGACAGCTAGAGACCCAGTACTTC
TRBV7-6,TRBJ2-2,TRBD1,CASSPRRGQGAGELFF,TGTGCCAGCAGCCCTAGGCGGGGACAGGGGGCTGGGGAGCTGTTTTTT
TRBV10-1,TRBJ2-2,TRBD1,CASSDRGLANTGELFF,TGCGCCAGCAGTGACAGGGGGCTAGCGAACACCGGGGAGCTGTTTTTT
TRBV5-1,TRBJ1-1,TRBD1,CASSNAGGAFF,TGCGCCAGCAGCAATGCAGGGGGAGCTTTCTTT
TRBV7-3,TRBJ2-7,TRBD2,CASSATSVPLDEQYF,TGTGCCAGCAGCGCAACTAGCGTACCCTTGGACGAGCAGTACTTC
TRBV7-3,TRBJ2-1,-,CASSLNGAGANEQFF,TGTGCCAGCAGCTTAAACGGAGCGGGCGCCAATGAGCAGTTCTTC
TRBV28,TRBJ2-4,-,CASSPPGPGNIQYF,TGTGCCAGCAGTCCTCCGGGCCCGGGGAACATTCAGTACTTC
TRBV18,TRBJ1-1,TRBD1,CASSPQTGKSTEAFF,TGTGCCAGCTCACCCCAGACAGGGAAGAGCACTGAAGCTTTCTTT
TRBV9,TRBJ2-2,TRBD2,CASSVYGTSTGELFF,TGTGCCAGCAGCGTATACGGGACTAGCACCGGGGAGCTGTTTTTT
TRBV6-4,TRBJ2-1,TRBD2,CASSDPETSGSNEQFF,TGTGCCAGCAGTGACCCCGAGACTAGCGGGAGCAATGAGCAGTTCTTC
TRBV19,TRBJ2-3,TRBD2,CASSIEPSGPTDTQYF,TGTGCCAGTAGTATAGAACCTAGCGGTCCCACAGATACGCAGTATTTT
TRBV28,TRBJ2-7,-,CASTPGGGGPSYEQYF,TGTGCCAGCACCCCAGGTGGGGGGGGGCCCTCCTACGAGCAGTACTTC
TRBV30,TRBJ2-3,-,CARGSGTDTQYF,TGTGCGCGGGGTTCTGGCACAGATACGCAGTATTTT
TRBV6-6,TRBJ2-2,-,CASSLTGNTGELFF,TGTGCCAGCAGTCTAACAGGGAACACCGGGGAGCTGTTTTTT